Each of the 23 T cell receptor beta chains below was sequenced from the same sample in a study of tumor-infiltrating lymphocytes in primary liver carcinoma (dated by TCRdb to about 2017). The instrument given in TCRdb is Illumina HiSeq 2500. A constant-region primer and ProtoScript II reverse transcriptase were used to reverse-transcribe TCRbeta-specific cDNA from around 480 ng total RNA. Three nested multiplex PCR rounds, following a slightly modified ARM-PCR procedure, were used to build the TCRbeta libraries. Multiplex TRBV1-TRBV30 forward primers and a Cbeta reverse primer were used in the first two PCR rounds, each of which was run for approximately 10 cycles. TCRdb reanalyzed the raw reads on its own, using fastp at Q25 for trimming and MiXCR for clone calling, and kept in-frame beta chains. Rows with a matching CDR3 protein are joined into one entry that keeps the most common DNA and genes. Across this sample there are about 96,000 distinct CDR3 sequences, with 68% seen only once. The ten largest clones take up around 30% of the sample.

Without any cell sorting, total RNA and DNA were co-extracted from 20-30 mg of bulk tissue using the AllPrep DNA/RNA mini kit. The material sequenced was tumor-adjacent normal liver tissue. The source of these receptors is a man aged 35-49 years with primary liver carcinoma and hepatitis B virus infection.

This clonotype was recorded at least ten times. The chain links TRBV6-1 to TRBJ2-3; D remains unclear. The CDR3 has 13 residues. Germline loops: CDR1 MNHNS, CDR2 SASEGT. Trimming removed 0 bases at V and 5 bases at J, with 6 bases between. The CDR3 sequence: CASSEARVDTQYF. CDR3 DNA: TGTGCCAGCAGTGAAGCTCGGGTAGATACGCAGTATTTT.

As to this clonotype: Its ends do not fully match the called genes, so a read error is possible. The chain recombines TRBV6-5 with TRBJ2-6; possibly TRBD1 or TRBD2 for D (6 bases each). Per the germline V gene, CDR1 is MNHEY and CDR2 is SVGAGI. The CDR3 consists of 16 residues. Here the CDR3 DNA reads TGTGCCAGCAGTTACTTAGGCAGCTCGGGGGCCAACGTCTTGATTTTC. Its translation: CASSYLGSSGANVLIF.

This clonotype was counted many times. This sequence joins TRBV6-1 and TRBJ1-3; D remains ambiguous. Germline CDR1 reads MNHNS; CDR2 reads SASEGT. V was clipped by 10 bases and J by 0 bases, with 10 bases between them. This CDR3 comprises 13 residues. The CDR3 is CATSEISGNTIYF. The CDR3 nucleotides are TGTGCCACGTCGGAAATCTCTGGAAACACCATATATTTT.

In the case of this clonotype: A much larger clonotype is one base distant, so this may be a read error. The V call is TRBV11-2, the J call TRBJ2-5; D unclear. The germline V gene has CDR1 SGHAT and CDR2 FQNNGV. The length of the CDR3 is 13 residues. The CDR3 protein is CASNLVLEETQYF. The DNA for the CDR3 is TGTGCCAGCAACTTAGTTCTGGAAGAGACCCAGTACTTC.

This clonotype was recorded a few times. This chain joins TRBV7-9 and TRBJ2-3; D is unresolved. The germline V gene has CDR1 SEHNR and CDR2 FQNEAQ (reference sequence). Trimming took off 10 bases at V and 6 bases at J, with 8 bases between the two ends. The CDR3 spans 10 residues. The chain's CDR3 is CATLGDTQYF. In nucleotides, the CDR3 is TGTGCCACCCTGGGGGATACGCAGTATTTT.

Concerning this clonotype: One end of the junction does not line up with germline, which may come from a read error. The rearrangement uses TRBV7-3 and TRBJ2-3, with TRBD1 as a possible D gene (6 bases). CDR1 and CDR2 from the germline V gene are SGHTA and FQGTGA. This CDR3 is 15 amino acids long. The CDR3 here is CASSLTGGWSDMQYF. CDR3 sequence (DNA): TGTGCCAGCAGCTTAACAGGGGGTTGGTCAGATATGCAGTATTTT.

A note on this clonotype: One end of the junction is discordant with germline, which a read error may explain. The chain recombines TRBV11-2 with TRBJ2-2; 8 bases match TRBD2. CDR3 length: 15 amino acids. Looked up from germline, CDR1 is SGHAT and CDR2 is FQNNGV. The CDR3 coding sequence is TGTGTCAGCGGCTCTAGCGGGTCGAACACCGGGGAGCTGTTTTTT. Its translation: CVSGSSGSNTGELFF.

On this clonotype itself: One base away lies a much larger clone, so this may be a sequencing read error. The chain is built from TRBV10-3 and TRBJ2-3; 7 bases match TRBD1. Germline V gene lookup returns CDR1 ENHRY and CDR2 SYGVKD. V trimming: 5 bases; J trimming: 4 bases; junction bases outside the gene matches: 15. The length of the CDR3 is 17 residues. The CDR3 DNA is TGTGCCATCAGTACAGTGGGACAGCCGCCGGGCCCAGATACGCAGTATTTT. Protein: CAISTVGQPPGPDTQYF.

Concerning this clonotype itself: At one of its ends the junction is not consistent with the germline gene, which may arise from a read error. The chain uses TRBV11-1 and TRBJ2-3, with a weak D call TRBD1 (6 bases). The CDR3 covers 13 residues. The germline V gene has CDR1 SGHAT and CDR2 FQDESV (reference sequence). The CDR3 sequence: CVSIVTGPDTQYF. The CDR3 DNA sequence: TGTGTCAGCATCGTTACAGGGCCCGATACGCAGTATTTT.

Points on this clonotype: An end of the junction does not agree with germline; a read error may underlie this. V gene TRBV11-2 combines with J gene TRBJ2-1; D is undetermined. Germline CDR1 reads SGHAT; CDR2 reads FQNNGV. The CDR3 has 11 residues. The CDR3 protein is CVSSSLYEQFF. In DNA form, the CDR3 reads TGTGTCAGCAGCTCGTTATATGAGCAGTTCTTC.

Comment on this clonotype: Mismatch with germline at one junction end may stem from a read error. This chain joins TRBV6-1 and TRBJ1-2, with a possible D match to TRBD1 (5 bases). The germline CDR1 and CDR2 sequences are MNHNS and SASEGT. There are 15 residues in the CDR3. The CDR3 region is CASTEPGPTREGCTF. Written as DNA, the CDR3 is TGTGCCAGCACCGAGCCGGGACCGACGCGGGAAGGCTGCACCTTC.

In regard to this clonotype: The junction departs from the called germline gene at one end, perhaps through a read error. The genes are TRBV12-3 or TRBV12-4 and TRBJ2-1; 8 positions agree with TRBD2. This CDR3 has 22 residues. As DNA, the CDR3 is TGTGCCAGCAGTTTTTTTTCGGGACTGCTAGCACTCCGGGAGGGCTCATACAATGGGCAGTTCTTC. This codes for CASSFFSGLLALREGSYNGQFF.

This clonotype was counted at least ten times. This chain links TRBV29-1 with TRBJ1-3; D possibly corresponds to TRBD1 (6 bases). V was shortened by 6 bases and J by 3 bases, with 12 bases between the two germline ends. The germline V gene has CDR1 SQVTM and CDR2 ANQGSEA. There are 13 residues in the CDR3. The CDR3 sequence: CSVRTGNGNTIYF. The CDR3 nucleotides read TGCAGCGTCCGCACAGGGAATGGAAACACCATATATTTT. Looking up the rest from reference TRBV29-1 and TRBJ1-3 gives the full variable domain: SAVISQKPSRDICQRGTSLTIQCQVDSQVTMMFWYRQQPGQSLTLIATANQGSEATYESGFVIDKFPISRPNLTFSTLTVSNMSPEDSSIYLCSVRTGNGNTIYFGEGSWLTVV.

This chain connects TRBV30 to TRBJ1-2, with TRBD1 as a possible D gene (5 bases). Germline V gives CDR1 GTSNPN, CDR2 SVGIG (reference sequence). V lost 0 bases and J lost 12, with 11 bases in between. The CDR3 extends over 11 amino acids. The CDR3: CAWSVQGGHTF. The CDR3 DNA follows: TGTGCCTGGAGTGTGCAGGGAGGCCACACCTTC. The variable domain in full, with the rest retrieved from reference TRBV30 and TRBJ1-2, is SQTIHQWPATLVQPVGSPLSLECTVEGTSNPNLYWYRQAAGRGLQLLFYSVGIGQISSEVPQNLSASRPQDRQFILSSKKLLLSDSGFYLCAWSVQGGHTFGSGTRLTVV.

The count of this clonotype is one. The V and J genes are TRBV11-2 and TRBJ2-1; D is possibly TRBD2 (6 bases). Trimming stripped 5 bases from V and 10 bases from J, with 15 bases between. The CDR3 consists of 13 residues. Germline CDR1 is SGHAT and CDR2 is FQNNGV. For the CDR3, the DNA is TGTGCCAGCAGCCGACTAGGCATGCAGGAGCAGTTCTTC. Protein sequence: CASSRLGMQEQFF.

By its share, this clonotype is medium-sized (0.01 to 0.1%). The V and J genes are TRBV6-1 and TRBJ2-3, with D perhaps TRBD2 (6 bases). The CDR3 runs to 13 residues. Germline V gene data show CDR1 as MNHNS and CDR2 as SASEGT. V dropped 7 bases and J dropped 4 bases, with 12 bases sitting between them. The CDR3 is CASKYGRADTQYF. Written as DNA, the CDR3 is TGTGCCAGCAAGTACGGGAGAGCAGATACGCAGTATTTT.

Regarding this clonotype: Mismatch with germline at one junction end may stem from a read error. The J gene is TRBJ2-2, the V gene TRBV4-2; maybe TRBD1 (6 bases). Germline-derived CDR1 and CDR2 are LGHNA and YNFKEQ. The CDR3 runs to 15 residues. The CDR3 nucleotides are TGTGCCAGCATCCAAGACCTACAGGGATCCGGGGAGTTGTTTTTT. It encodes CASIQDLQGSGELFF.

Concerning this clonotype itself: An end of the junction differs from the germline gene, which may be a read error. The J gene is TRBJ1-6, the V gene TRBV5-1; D is uncertain. The germline gives CDR1 SGHRS, CDR2 YFSETQ. This CDR3 has 15 amino acids. CDR3 sequence (DNA): TGCGCCAGCAGCTTGGAACAGACTCGTAATTCACTCCTCCACTTT. It is translated as CASSLEQTRNSLLHF. Full variable domain (outside the CDR3, taken from reference TRBV5-1 and TRBJ1-6): KAGVTQTPRYLIKTRGQQVTLSCSPISGHRSVSWYQQTPGQGLQFLFEYFSETQRNKGNFPGRFSGRQFSNSRSEMNVSTLELGDSALYLCASSLEQTRNSLLHFGNGTRLTVT.

Regarding this clonotype: Relative to the germline gene, one junction end is altered; a read error may explain this. The chain uses TRBV6-1 and TRBJ1-6, with D uncertain. The CDR3 is 12 amino acids. Germline-derived CDR1 and CDR2 are MNHNS and SASEGT. The CDR3 loop reads CASSLGNSPPHF. In DNA, the CDR3 is TGTGCCAGCAGTCTTGGAAATTCACCCCCCCACTTT.

V usage is TRBV11-2 and J usage is TRBJ2-7, with D tentatively TRBD2 (6 bases). This CDR3 contains 15 residues. Germline loops: CDR1 SGHAT, CDR2 FQNNGV. V was cut by 8 bases and J by 2 bases, with 19 bases left in between. This chain's CDR3 is CASCLGGTLPYEQYF. In DNA form, the CDR3 reads TGTGCCAGCTGCCTAGGTGGGACTCTACCCTACGAGCAGTACTTC.

The chain uses TRBV28 and TRBJ2-2, with TRBD1 as a possible D gene (6 bases). The length of the CDR3 is 12 residues. Germline loops: CDR1 MDHEN, CDR2 SYDVKM. Trimming pared 5 bases from V and 9 bases from J, leaving 10 bases between. CDR3 bases: TGTGCCAGCAGTGGGGACATCTGGGAGCTGTTTTTT. Translated: CASSGDIWELFF.

V is TRBV11-2 and J is TRBJ2-7; D gene ambiguous. Germline CDR1 and CDR2: SGHAT and FQNNGV. The CDR3 covers 14 residues. V was trimmed by 2 bases and J by 6 bases, leaving 14 bases between them. DNA for the CDR3: TGTGCCAGCAGCTTAACTGACGATGCCTGCGAGCAGTACTTC. Its protein is CASSLTDDACEQYF.

About this clonotype itself: A read error may be the cause here, since a much bigger clone is one base away. This chain links TRBV12-3 or TRBV12-4 with TRBJ1-2; D not resolved. The CDR3 has 15 amino acids. Trimming shortened V by 4 bases and J by 3 bases, and 15 bases separated the two germline ends. Here the CDR3 DNA reads TGTGCCAGCAGTTCAGTGGGTGAGAGGGACTATGGCTACACCTTC. It specifies CASSSVGERDYGYTF.